This is a list of T cell receptor beta chains from one sample in a study of post-analysis software for immune sequencing data. TCRdb analysed the PCR reads with MiXCR anew, one entry per CDR3 protein. Of a few hundred thousand distinct CDR3 sequences listed, around 31% are singletons. Sequencing was done on a sample of blood. The receptors come from a girl aged 2-17 years with multiple sclerosis. Each CDR3 is given with its conserved first and last residue. D genes are given only for firm matches. Some rows mark clone size as missing; the rest say once, few, many or name a class of expanded clone.

d_gene: -; v_gene: TRBV7-2; abundance: -; j_gene: TRBJ2-1; CDR3aa: CASSQRRGNYNEQFF; CDR3nt: TGTGCCAGCAGTCAAAGACGGGGGAATTACAATGAGCAGTTCTTC
d_gene: -; v_gene: TRBV12-5; abundance: -; j_gene: TRBJ1-5; CDR3aa: CAKPGGNQPQHF; CDR3nt: TGTGCTAAGCCGGGAGGCAATCAGCCCCAGCATTTT
d_gene: -; v_gene: TRBV27; abundance: -; j_gene: TRBJ1-1; CDR3aa: CASSPAGGANTEAFF; CDR3nt: TGTGCCAGCAGTCCCGCGGGGGGGGCGAACACTGAAGCTTTCTTT
d_gene: -; v_gene: TRBV6-5; abundance: -; j_gene: TRBJ2-3; CDR3aa: CASSYSASGVTSTDTQYF; CDR3nt: TGTGCCAGCAGTTACTCGGCTTCGGGCGTCACCAGCACAGATACGCAGTATTTT
d_gene: TRBD2; v_gene: TRBV6-5; abundance: many; j_gene: TRBJ2-1; CDR3aa: CASSYIREAEQFF; CDR3nt: TGTGCCAGCAGTTACATCCGGGAGGCCGAGCAGTTCTTC
d_gene: TRBD1; v_gene: TRBV6-5; abundance: -; j_gene: TRBJ1-5; CDR3aa: CASSYSWTGWDNQPQHF; CDR3nt: TGTGCCAGCAGTTACTCCTGGACAGGCTGGGACAATCAGCCCCAGCATTTT
d_gene: -; v_gene: TRBV20-1; abundance: few; j_gene: TRBJ2-5; CDR3aa: CSALTWAGQETQYF; CDR3nt: TGCAGTGCCCTGACCTGGGCAGGCCAAGAGACCCAGTACTTC
d_gene: TRBD1; v_gene: TRBV6-1; abundance: few; j_gene: TRBJ1-5; CDR3aa: CASSEGTGLDQPQHF; CDR3nt: TGTGCCAGCAGTGAAGGGACAGGGCTGGACCAGCCCCAGCATTTT
d_gene: -; v_gene: TRBV15; abundance: -; j_gene: TRBJ2-5; CDR3aa: CATSGTKRGGLETQYF; CDR3nt: TGTGCCACCAGCGGAACCAAAAGGGGGGGCCTAGAGACCCAGTACTTC
d_gene: -; v_gene: TRBV12-3/TRBV12-4; abundance: -; j_gene: TRBJ2-5; CDR3aa: CASSFNQGRGGTQYF; CDR3nt: TGTGCCAGCAGTTTTAATCAGGGAAGGGGAGGGACCCAGTACTTC
d_gene: TRBD1; v_gene: TRBV11-2; abundance: -; j_gene: TRBJ2-7; CDR3aa: CASSLDGTGGDEQYF; CDR3nt: TGTGCCAGCAGCTTAGATGGGACAGGGGGGGATGAGCAGTACTTC
d_gene: TRBD1; v_gene: TRBV7-8; abundance: once; j_gene: TRBJ2-2; CDR3aa: CASSWTRDRGLTGELFF; CDR3nt: TGTGCCAGCAGCTGGACCCGGGACAGGGGGCTGACCGGGGAGCTGTTTTTT
d_gene: -; v_gene: TRBV13; abundance: -; j_gene: TRBJ2-7; CDR3aa: CASSLGALYEQYF; CDR3nt: TGTGCCAGCAGCTTAGGGGCCCTCTACGAGCAGTACTTC
d_gene: TRBD2; v_gene: TRBV6-5; abundance: -; j_gene: TRBJ2-3; CDR3aa: CASRGGSPDTQYF; CDR3nt: TGTGCCAGCCGGGGGGGGAGTCCAGATACGCAGTATTTT
d_gene: TRBD1; v_gene: TRBV10-3; abundance: -; j_gene: TRBJ2-7; CDR3aa: CAISELTGVDEQYF; CDR3nt: TGTGCCATCAGTGAGTTGACAGGGGTAGACGAGCAGTACTTC
d_gene: TRBD2; v_gene: TRBV24-1; abundance: few; j_gene: TRBJ2-5; CDR3aa: CATSDSRGDQETQYF; CDR3nt: TGTGCCACCAGTGATTCGCGGGGGGACCAAGAGACCCAGTACTTC
d_gene: -; v_gene: TRBV29-1; abundance: many; j_gene: TRBJ2-3; CDR3aa: CSVDPGRSSNRYF; CDR3nt: TGCAGCGTTGACCCGGGACGAAGTTCGAATCGGTATTTT